A single sample gave rise to the 30 T cell receptor beta chains below, sequenced in a study of T cells after yellow fever vaccination. TCRdb re-derived calls from the 5' RACE reads in MiXCR, one entry per CDR3 protein. The sample contains about 310,000 distinct CDR3 sequences, roughly 3.5% of which appear only once. Here the sequenced sample was PBMCs, taken on the day of the yellow fever booster vaccination. These receptors were taken from a man between 18 and 35 years old who received the YFV17D yellow fever vaccine.

This clonotype was found a few times. This rearrangement joins TRBV12-3 or TRBV12-4 to TRBJ2-1; possibly TRBD2 for D (5 bases). V lost 5 bases to trimming and J lost 6 bases, with 20 bases between them. The CDR3 is made up of 16 amino acids. The CDR3 loop reads CASSPRTELAGNEQFF. The CDR3 bases are TGTGCCAGCAGTCCCCGGACGGAGTTGGCGGGCAATGAGCAGTTCTTC.

This clonotype has only a few counts. The genes are TRBV5-5 and TRBJ1-4; D is unclear. The CDR3 contains 13 residues. The germline CDR1 and CDR2 sequences are SGHKS and YYEKEE (reference sequence). V gave up 5 bases and J gave up 7 bases, with 12 bases separating them. The DNA of the CDR3 is TGTGCCAGCAGTCCCGTGGCCGGTGAAAAACTGTTTTTT. The encoded protein is CASSPVAGEKLFF.

Ten or more counts support this clonotype. This chain connects TRBV5-4 to TRBJ2-4; 9 bases map to TRBD2. Looked up from germline, CDR1 is SGHNT and CDR2 is YYREEE (reference sequence). Trimming took 4 bases from V and 10 from J; bases not matched to a gene: 15. The CDR3 covers 16 residues. The CDR3 region is CASSAAGLAGSRIQYF. Written as DNA, the CDR3 is TGTGCCAGCAGCGCAGCGGGACTAGCTGGGTCTCGGATTCAGTACTTC.

In its sample, this clonotype was seen many times. The chain links TRBV7-3 to TRBJ2-5, with 14 bases matching TRBD2. CDR3 length: 15 amino acids. V gave up 5 bases and J gave up 7 bases; unmatched junction bases: 6. Germline CDR1 is SGHTA and CDR2 is FQGTGA. The CDR3 DNA sequence: TGTGCCAGCAGCAGACTAGCGGGGGGGCAGGGGACCCAGTACTTC. This codes for CASSRLAGGQGTQYF.

V is TRBV20-1 and J is TRBJ1-5, with no clear D. Germline V gene data show CDR1 as DFQATT and CDR2 as SNEGSKA (reference sequence). The CDR3 runs to 15 residues. Trimming stripped 6 bases from V and 0 bases from J, with 15 bases between. The CDR3 DNA sequence: TGCAGTGCCCAAACGACCCCATATAGCAATCAGCCCCAGCATTTT. Translation gives CSAQTTPYSNQPQHF.

This clonotype occurred many times. V usage is TRBV6-6 and J usage is TRBJ2-3; D is unresolved. The length of the CDR3 is 14 residues. Germline V gene lookup returns CDR1 MNHNY and CDR2 SVGAGI (reference sequence). V was trimmed by 6 bases and J by 0 bases, leaving 10 bases between them. CDR3 amino acids: CASRTTVSTDTQYF. CDR3 coding DNA: TGTGCCAGCAGAACTACGGTTAGCACAGATACGCAGTATTTT.

The chain joins TRBV7-9 to TRBJ2-3; TRBD1 aligns across 11 bases. V lost 1 base and J lost 7; bases outside the gene matches: 10. The CDR3 is 17 residues long. Germline CDR1 reads SEHNR; CDR2 reads FQNEAQ (reference sequence). CDR3 DNA sequence: TGTGCCAGCAGCTTAGGATATGGGACAGGGGGACGGAATACGCAGTATTTT. Translated, it gives CASSLGYGTGGRNTQYF.

This clonotype has ten or more counts. The chain carries TRBV7-9 and TRBJ1-5; the match to TRBD1 covers 8 bases. This CDR3 is 15 amino acids long. Germline V gene sequence: CDR1 SEHNR, CDR2 FQNEAQ (reference sequence). V dropped 4 bases and J dropped 3; count of bases not matched to a gene: 5. CDR3 nucleotide sequence: TGTGCCAGCAGCTACGACAGGGGCGACAATCAGCCCCAGCATTTT. It yields the protein CASSYDRGDNQPQHF. Supplemented by reference TRBV7-9 and TRBJ1-5, the full variable domain reads DTGVSQNPRHKITKRGQNVTFRCDPISEHNRLYWYRQTLGQGPEFLTYFQNEAQLEKSRLLSDRFSAERPKGSFSTLEIQRTEQGDSAMYLCASSYDRGDNQPQHFGDGTRLSIL.

This clonotype was picked up many times. CDR3 sequence: CASSPDTEMNTEAFF. In DNA, the CDR3 is TGTGCCAGCTCACCTGACACAGAAATGAACACTGAAGCTTTCTTT. The chain combines TRBV18 with TRBJ1-1; D is unresolved. CDR1 and CDR2 (germline): KGHSH, LQKENI. V was pared by 3 bases and J by 0 bases, with 11 bases between. This CDR3 comprises 15 residues. Combining the CDR3 with reference TRBV18 and TRBJ1-1 gives the whole variable domain NAGVMQNPRHLVRRRGQEARLRCSPMKGHSHVYWYRQLPEEGLKFMVYLQKENIIDESGMPKERFSAEFPKEGPSILRIQQVVRGDSAAYFCASSPDTEMNTEAFFGQGTRLTVV.

This clonotype was counted at least ten times. The rearrangement uses TRBV11-2 and TRBJ2-5, with TRBD1 matching over 8 bases. The CDR3 spans 15 residues. The J segment lost 5 bases and the V segment lost 1 base, leaving 6 bases of the junction unmatched. Germline lookup yields CDR1 SGHAT and CDR2 FQNNGV. CDR3: CASSLGSRGLETQYF. The CDR3 nucleotides read TGTGCCAGCAGCTTAGGGTCCAGGGGGCTTGAGACCCAGTACTTC.

The rearrangement uses TRBV20-1 and TRBJ2-7, with TRBD2 matching 7 bases. Germline trimming cut 3 bases from V and 7 bases from J; bases unmatched to any gene: 12. The CDR3 has 14 amino acids. In germline, CDR1 is DFQATT, CDR2 SNEGSKA (reference sequence). The CDR3 DNA follows: TGCAGTGCTAGCCCTCGCCGGGGACTATTGGAGCAGTACTTC. Translation: CSASPRRGLLEQYF.

V gene TRBV4-3 combines with J gene TRBJ2-6; D is undetermined. CDR1 and CDR2 from the germline V gene are LGHNA and YSLEER. The CDR3 contains 17 residues. Trimming took 4 bases from V and 2 from J, leaving 15 bases between them. DNA for the CDR3: TGCGCCAGCAGCCCCTACGATAGTCCTACTGGGGCCAACGTCCTGACTTTC. This codes for CASSPYDSPTGANVLTF.

This clonotype was seen only a few times. J is TRBJ1-2 and V is TRBV5-7, with a weak D call TRBD1 (5 bases). TRBV5-7 is an open reading frame whose function is uncertain. Trimming removed 1 base at V and 7 bases at J, with 11 bases between. The CDR3 extends over 13 amino acids. CDR3 bases: TGTGCCAGCAGCTTGAGGGGACGTTGTGGCTACACCTTC. This gives the protein CASSLRGRCGYTF.

This clonotype was observed a handful of times. J is TRBJ2-7 and V is TRBV7-9; D is perhaps TRBD2 (7 bases). The CDR3 length is 16 residues. The V and J ends lost 4 bases and 5 bases respectively, with 21 bases between them. Germline assignment: CDR1 SEHNR and CDR2 FQNEAQ (reference sequence). CDR3 amino acids: CASSSHTWTGGDEQYF. CDR3 nucleotides: TGTGCCAGCAGCTCCCACACCTGGACGGGGGGCGACGAGCAGTACTTC.

This sequence joins TRBV19 and TRBJ1-5; 12 bases are a match to TRBD1. J was trimmed by 5 bases and V by 3 bases; bases with no gene match: 5. Germline V lookup: CDR1 LNHDA, CDR2 SQIVND (reference sequence). CDR3 size: 16 residues. The CDR3 loop reads CASSMGQGAMYQPQHF. The CDR3 DNA reads as TGTGCCAGTAGTATGGGACAGGGGGCGATGTATCAGCCCCAGCATTTT.

This clonotype was observed many times. V gene TRBV7-6 combines with J gene TRBJ1-1; D may be TRBD1 (5 bases). The ends were cut back, 3 bases at V and 4 bases at J, with 12 bases in the middle. This CDR3 contains 14 residues. Germline CDR1 reads SGHVS; CDR2 reads FNYEAQ. The CDR3 reads CASSFTLGGTEAFF. For the CDR3, the DNA is TGTGCCAGCAGCTTTACCCTCGGGGGCACTGAAGCTTTCTTT.

This clonotype was found many times. The V and J genes are TRBV7-9 and TRBJ2-7; a possible D gene is TRBD1 (5 bases). V gave up 5 bases and J gave up 2 bases, with 22 bases separating them. CDR1 and CDR2 (germline): SEHNR, FQNEAQ (reference sequence). The CDR3 has 17 residues. CDR3 region: CASSRGLGDSFPYEQYF. CDR3 bases: TGTGCCAGCAGCCGCGGCTTGGGTGACAGCTTCCCCTACGAGCAGTACTTC.

In this sample, this clonotype turned up a few times. This chain joins TRBV12-3 or TRBV12-4 and TRBJ2-3, with 10 nucleotides matching TRBD2. The V segment lost 1 base and the J segment 1 base; nucleotides outside the gene matches: 5. This CDR3 comprises 17 residues. The CDR3 here is CASSLGAGTSGTDTQYF. CDR3 nucleotides: TGTGCCAGCAGTTTAGGGGCCGGGACTAGCGGCACAGATACGCAGTATTTT.

In its sample, this clonotype was seen a few times. The chain recombines TRBV6-5 with TRBJ2-7; 8 bases match TRBD1. Trimming removed 0 bases from V and 3 bases from J; junction bases left unmatched: 4. This CDR3 has 15 amino acids. Per the germline V gene, CDR1 is MNHEY and CDR2 is SVGAGI. Written as DNA, the CDR3 is TGTGCCAGCAGTTACTCGCAGGGGGCACTCTACGAGCAGTACTTC. Protein sequence: CASSYSQGALYEQYF.

This clonotype was found many times. This chain connects TRBV5-5 to TRBJ2-7, with a possible D match to TRBD2 (5 bases). V lost 4 bases and J lost 2, with 19 bases in between. This CDR3 spans 16 amino acids. Germline V gene sequence: CDR1 SGHKS, CDR2 YYEKEE (reference sequence). The CDR3 spells CASSVLDSTAAYEQYF. CDR3 in DNA: TGTGCCAGCAGCGTTTTGGACTCCACGGCAGCCTACGAGCAGTACTTC.

This clonotype has only a few counts. The chain combines TRBV20-1 with TRBJ1-5; weak D call: TRBD1 (5 bases). With 5 bases removed from V and 6 bases from J, the gap between germline ends came to 8 bases. The germline V gene has CDR1 DFQATT and CDR2 SNEGSKA (reference sequence). The CDR3 contains 11 residues. In nucleotides, the CDR3 is TGCAGTGCTCAGGGCCGTCAGCCCCAGCATTTT. Translating it yields CSAQGRQPQHF.

The chain is built from TRBV20-1 and TRBJ1-2; D is ambiguous. CDR3 length equals 15 residues. Trimming removed 2 bases at V and 3 bases at J, with 16 bases between. Per germline, CDR1 DFQATT and CDR2 SNEGSKA (reference sequence). This CDR3 is CSARSRGTDDYGYTF. CDR3 coding DNA: TGCAGTGCTAGAAGTCGGGGAACCGATGACTATGGCTACACCTTC.

This clonotype was seen at least ten times. V usage is TRBV18 and J usage is TRBJ2-1, with 7 bases matching TRBD1. CDR3 length equals 14 residues. Germline V gene sequence: CDR1 KGHSH, CDR2 LQKENI. V trimming: 3 bases; J trimming: 2 bases; junction bases outside the gene matches: 1. The CDR3 region is CASSPTGTYNEQFF. As DNA, the CDR3 is TGTGCCAGCTCACCGACAGGGACCTACAATGAGCAGTTCTTC.

This clonotype was counted at least ten times. J is TRBJ2-2 and V is TRBV7-2; no definite D call. Germline lookup yields CDR1 SGHTA and CDR2 FQGNSA. The V end lost 4 bases, the J end lost 6 bases, and 6 bases lay between the germline ends. The CDR3 loop spans 12 amino acids. CDR3 loop: CASSSLSGELFF. The DNA of the CDR3 is TGTGCCAGCAGCTCCCTCTCCGGGGAGCTGTTTTTT.

In this sample, this clonotype turned up many times. This chain joins TRBV7-2 and TRBJ2-5; 8 bases are shared with TRBD1. This CDR3 comprises 15 residues. With 3 bases clipped from V and 5 bases from J, the junction kept 8 bases outside the gene matches. Germline values: CDR1 SGHTA, CDR2 FQGNSA. The CDR3 DNA sequence: TGTGCCAGCAGCTTTGTCACAGACAGGGGTGAGACCCAGTACTTC. Protein sequence: CASSFVTDRGETQYF.

This clonotype was seen at least ten times. This rearrangement joins TRBV5-1 to TRBJ1-1; TRBD1 agrees at 8 bases. The CDR3 is made up of 12 amino acids. The V gene end was trimmed by 4 bases and the J gene end by 6 bases; junction bases not matched to a gene: 2. Germline CDR1 reads SGHRS; CDR2 reads YFSETQ. The CDR3 DNA reads as TGCGCCAGCAGCGGACAGGGTTCTGAAGCTTTCTTT. This encodes CASSGQGSEAFF.

In its sample, this clonotype was seen many times. The chain joins TRBV7-2 to TRBJ2-7; D gene uncertain. The CDR3 is 13 amino acids. From germline, CDR1 is SGHTA and CDR2 FQGNSA. The germline V and J ends were trimmed by 5 bases and 4 bases, with 12 bases remaining between them. CDR3: CASSPGGPYEQYV. In DNA form, the CDR3 reads TGTGCCAGCAGCCCCGGTGGTCCGTACGAGCAGTACGTC.

Only a few counts were recorded for this clonotype. The CDR3, as DNA: TGTGCCAGCAGAGAAACAGGGGGCATATGGAACACTGAAGCTTTCTTT. Its translation: CASRETGGIWNTEAFF. V usage is TRBV5-4 and J usage is TRBJ1-1; 9 nucleotides agree with TRBD1. The CDR3 has 16 residues. Germline lookup yields CDR1 SGHNT and CDR2 YYREEE (reference sequence). The V gene end was trimmed by 5 bases and the J gene end by 1 base; junction bases not matched to a gene: 9.

This clonotype was counted ten times or more. J is TRBJ2-2 and V is TRBV5-6; the match to TRBD2 covers 11 bases. J lost 4 bases, V lost 4 bases, and 3 bases had no gene match. Germline lookup yields CDR1 SGHDT and CDR2 YYEEEE. The CDR3 covers 15 residues. This CDR3 reads CASSPSGGLTGELFF. The CDR3 region has the DNA TGTGCCAGCAGCCCTAGCGGGGGGCTCACCGGGGAGCTGTTTTTT.

This clonotype was detected a few times. The rearrangement joins TRBV12-3 or TRBV12-4 to TRBJ1-1; D gene ambiguous. The length of the CDR3 is 12 residues. V lost 3 bases to trimming and J lost 3 bases, with 5 bases between them. The CDR3 nucleotides are TGTGCCAGCAGTTTGTGGGACACTGAAGCTTTCTTT. This codes for CASSLWDTEAFF.